This TCR beta chain was recorded in a study of T-cell reconstitution after alpha-beta-depleted transplantation in children. This CDR3 contains 16 residues. Trimming cost V 6 bases and J 0 bases, with 15 bases left between them. Germline CDR1 reads MNHNS; CDR2 reads SASEGT. Unique molecular identifiers were used in preparing the TCRbeta library. TCRdb reanalysed the PCR reads using MiXCR and keeps one entry per CDR3 protein. The sample lists roughly 120,000 distinct CDR3 sequences, approximately 10% occurring once. The chain carries TRBV6-1 and TRBJ2-4; D is possibly TRBD2 (6 bases). The clonotype comes from a human donor who donated a stem cell graft to a child with acute lymphoblastic leukemia. Sequenced material: PBMCs from the stem cell graft donor, taken from the stem cell graft. CDR3 sequence reads: CASSSPGEIAKNIQYF. For the CDR3, the DNA is TGTGCCAGCAGCTCCCCGGGAGAGATAGCCAAAAACATTCAGTACTTC.